This entry concerns a single T cell receptor beta chain. The antigen it binds to is not known. Nothing much larger sits one base from this clone, and base qualities are not available. The sample contains more than one DNA sequence encoding this CDR3. The record originates from a study of shared clonotypes between healthy human individuals (dated by TCRdb to about 2020). In terms of the full investigation: A couple of women and three men aged 18 to 49 years were included in the cohort. Per donor, three plates each were used for CD4 naive and CD4 memory, two for CD8 naive, and one for CD8 memory. Blood TCR repertoires of five healthy adults were deeply sequenced to estimate repertoire size and the extent of clonotype sharing between individuals. To increase sequencing depth and limit assay-specific biases, TCR repertoire library preparation and sequencing were carried out by different laboratories using diverse techniques. Per donor, leukapheresis produced somewhere between about 0.9 and 9.5 billion PBMCs.

Results and caveats for the whole study, not just this receptor: Pairwise subsampling indicated that sequencing depth was expected to affect the degree of clonotype sharing among donors. Because the study included only a small number of donors, the genetic and exposure-history diversity represented was limited. Roughly 5.2% of naive CD4, 3.5% of naive CD8, approximately 2% of memory CD4, and 0.35% to 0.4% of memory CD8 clonotypes were shared across several donors. Sampling was limited to blood, and TCR repertoires in tissue likely differ from TCR repertoires in blood. Naive subsets generally had larger estimated clonotype richness than memory subsets did. Incomplete sequencing was indicated by rarefaction of sorted-subset datasets, despite the large sequencing depth. Higher generation probabilities were observed for clonotypes shared by all four sorted-subset donors than for non-shared clonotypes.

Donors were healthy HIV-negative adults with no recently reported acute infections or vaccinations. Every donor was a Caucasian adult living in Nashville, Tennessee, USA. CD4+ T cells were enriched by magnetic negative selection, after which naive cells were positively selected on CD45RA and the negative fraction was taken as the memory subset. Blood was collected by leukapheresis, and PBMCs were isolated by Ficoll-Histopaque density gradient centrifugation and then cryopreserved in liquid nitrogen vapor phase. Purity and quantity of every magnetically sorted T cell population were checked by analytical flow cytometry. Genomic DNA was isolated from every sorted fraction and measured by UV absorbance on a Nanodrop 2000c. V loses 6 bases of germline sequence and J loses 3 bases, and the interval between the two ends is 9 bases. From a lookup of the germline V gene, CDR1 and CDR2 are SQVTM and ANQGSEA. CDR3 length: 11 amino acids, cysteine to phenylalanine. CDR3 DNA is the only sequence kept; it has 33 bases, read in frame from the first base.

Using the deep immunoSEQ assay, TCR CDR3 regions were amplified from genomic DNA by multiplex PCR. Extracted genomic DNA from each cell subset was spread evenly across all wells of several immunoSEQ 96-well plates, with each plate serving as a replicate. For sorted subsets, roughly 190 ng of genomic DNA, equivalent to some 33,000 T cell genomes, went into each replicate PCR. Purified libraries were quantified with a Qubit 3.0 fluorometer, sized on a Bioanalyzer 2100, and re-quantified with the KAPA Library Quantification kit. Every immunoSEQ 96-well plate was sequenced on a dedicated single-read 150-cycle Illumina NextSeq 550 flow cell. The original pipeline was this. Because the immunoSEQ output held only junctional sequences and lacked quality scores, the filtering could not match the filtering applied to full-length reads. To assign V/J genes and CDR3, sequences were annotated against IMGT germline references using PyIR, a Python wrapper for IgBLAST v1.9. Reads were removed for weak V/J assignments (E-value above 1e-6), missing CDR3, stop codons, out-of-frame junctions, or ambiguous translated residues. V3J clonotypes were defined by identical inferred V gene, J gene, and CDR3 amino acid sequence. Percentage overlap between repertoires was computed as shared unique clonotypes divided by the size of the smaller repertoire. RTK rarefaction, the Chao1 estimator, and Recon v2.1 estimates of unobserved clonotypes were used to assess repertoire richness. OLGA was used to compute generation probabilities for all TCRbeta clonotypes that the gDNA method yielded from several donors. This immuneACCESS table, as held by TCRdb, lists in-frame sequences with V and J called but not all clones. Of the missing ones, under half trace to an unresolved V gene in checked studies; the others have no known cause. That table supplies the V and J calls and clone size; D and trimming were determined from the DNA. For this sample there are 550,000 to 800,000 clones; about 74% appear just once. Jointly, the top ten make up 1.7% of the sample.

Recombination linked TRBV29-1 to TRBJ2-7, and TRBD1 may be the D gene, going by 5 matching bases. The receptor was derived from a woman in her twenties or thirties in good health. What was sequenced was memory CD4+ T cells sorted from blood. This specimen's cell subset or site label, per the study, means: CD45RA-negative fraction. The DNA reads TGCAGCGTGGCCAGGGACTACGAGCAGTACTTC. Translated, this is CSVARDYEQYF.